Reported below is one TCR beta chain. Assay used: immunoSEQ multiplex PCR; TCRdb lists only in-frame clones, some missing. The repertoire holds 200,000 to 250,000 clones, roughly 83% seen once, with more than 9% in the top ten. The V segment lost 1 base and the J segment 2 bases; nucleotides outside the gene matches: 15. The CDR3 is 19 residues long. Per germline, CDR1 SGHRS and CDR2 YFSETQ. These data originate in a study of blood T cell repertoires in COVID-19. Study information: Acute-phase and convalescent COVID-19 samples originated in the United States, Italy and Spain.

The chain combines TRBV5-1 with TRBJ2-5; the match to TRBD1 covers 9 bases. Source material: peripheral blood. This receptor was taken from a man older than 75 with acute or convalescent COVID-19. Here the CDR3 reads CASSLPAGQGPIDQETQYF. CDR3 DNA: TGCGCCAGCAGCTTGCCTGCGGGACAGGGACCTATTGATCAAGAGACCCAGTACTTC.